Here is one T cell receptor (beta chain) with its context. This sample stems from a study of T cell responses to AZD1222 COVID-19 vaccine. Sequencing used immunoSEQ multiplex PCR; TCRdb keeps in-frame clones, though not all of them. The top ten hold around 0.96% of the sample, which has some 170,000 clones, 93% seen once. Between the trimmed V and J ends, which lost 0 bases and 8 bases, there was a span of 11 bases. From germline, CDR1 is SGHRS and CDR2 YFSETQ. The CDR3 runs 13 residues. This specimen consisted of peripheral blood, obtained on day 0 of AZD1222 vaccination. This sequence originates from an adult in good health. V usage is TRBV5-1 and J usage is TRBJ1-1, with a tentative D call TRBD1 (6 bases). The CDR3 is CASSLGPGEEAFF. As DNA, the CDR3 is TGCGCCAGCAGCTTGGGGCCAGGGGAAGAAGCTTTCTTT.